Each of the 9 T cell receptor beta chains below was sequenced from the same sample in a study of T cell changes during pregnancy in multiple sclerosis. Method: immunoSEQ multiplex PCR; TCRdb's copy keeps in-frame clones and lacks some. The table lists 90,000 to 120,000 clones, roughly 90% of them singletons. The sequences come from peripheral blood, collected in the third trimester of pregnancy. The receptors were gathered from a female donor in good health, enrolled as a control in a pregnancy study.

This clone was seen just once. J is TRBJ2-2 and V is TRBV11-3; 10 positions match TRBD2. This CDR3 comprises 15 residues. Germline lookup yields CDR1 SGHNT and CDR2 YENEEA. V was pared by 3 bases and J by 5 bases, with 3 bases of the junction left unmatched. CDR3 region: CASSLLAGGTGELFF. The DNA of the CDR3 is TGTGCCAGCAGCTTGTTAGCGGGGGGAACCGGGGAGCTGTTTTTT.

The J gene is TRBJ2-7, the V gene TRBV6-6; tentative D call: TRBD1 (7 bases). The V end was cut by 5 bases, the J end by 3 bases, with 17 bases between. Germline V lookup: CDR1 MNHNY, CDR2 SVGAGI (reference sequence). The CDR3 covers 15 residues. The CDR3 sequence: CASSPQGGANYEQYF. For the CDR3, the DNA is TGTGCCAGCAGTCCCCAGGGGGGTGCGAACTACGAGCAGTACTTC.

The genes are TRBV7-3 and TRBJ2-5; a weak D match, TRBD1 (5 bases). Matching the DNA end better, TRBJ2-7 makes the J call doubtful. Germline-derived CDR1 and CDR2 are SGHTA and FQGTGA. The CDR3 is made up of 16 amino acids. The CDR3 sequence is CASSLSPHQTAYEQYF. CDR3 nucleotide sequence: TGTGCCAGCAGTCTCTCCCCTCATCAGACAGCCTACGAGCAGTACTTC.

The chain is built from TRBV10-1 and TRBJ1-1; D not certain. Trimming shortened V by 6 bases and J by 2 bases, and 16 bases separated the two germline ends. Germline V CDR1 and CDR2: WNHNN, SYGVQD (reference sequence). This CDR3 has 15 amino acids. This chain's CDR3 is CASRVRGSPNTEAFF. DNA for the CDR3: TGCGCCAGCAGGGTGAGAGGGTCCCCAAACACTGAAGCTTTCTTT.

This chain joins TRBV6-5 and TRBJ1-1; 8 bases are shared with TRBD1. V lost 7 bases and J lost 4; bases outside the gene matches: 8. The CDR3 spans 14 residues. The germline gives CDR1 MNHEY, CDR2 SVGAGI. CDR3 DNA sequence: TGTGCCAGCAAAACTGGACAGGGAGGCACTGAAGCTTTCTTT. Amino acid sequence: CASKTGQGGTEAFF.

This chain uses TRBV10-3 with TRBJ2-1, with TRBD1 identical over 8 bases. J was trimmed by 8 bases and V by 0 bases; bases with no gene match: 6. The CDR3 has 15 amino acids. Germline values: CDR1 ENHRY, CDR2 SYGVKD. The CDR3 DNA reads TGTGCCATCAGTGAGTCGTGGGGACAGGCCGATGAGCAGTTCTTC. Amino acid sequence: CAISESWGQADEQFF.

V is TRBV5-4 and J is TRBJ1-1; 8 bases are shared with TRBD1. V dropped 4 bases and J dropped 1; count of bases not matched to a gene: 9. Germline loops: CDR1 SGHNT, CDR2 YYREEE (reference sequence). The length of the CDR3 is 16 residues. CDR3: CASSQPHQGANTEAFF. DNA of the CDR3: TGTGCCAGCAGCCAACCTCACCAGGGGGCGAACACTGAAGCTTTCTTT. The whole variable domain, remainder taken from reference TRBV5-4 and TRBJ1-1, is ETGVTQSPTHLIKTRGQQVTLRCSSQSGHNTVSWYQQALGQGPQFIFQYYREEENGRGNFPPRFSGLQFPNYSSELNVNALELDDSALYLCASSQPHQGANTEAFFGQGTRLTVV.

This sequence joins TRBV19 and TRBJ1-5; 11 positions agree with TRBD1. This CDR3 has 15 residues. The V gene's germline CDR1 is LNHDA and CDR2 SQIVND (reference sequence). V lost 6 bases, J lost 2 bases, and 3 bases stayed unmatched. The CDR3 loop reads CASSPDRGRNQPQHF. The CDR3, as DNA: TGTGCCAGTAGCCCGGACAGGGGGCGCAATCAGCCCCAGCATTTT.

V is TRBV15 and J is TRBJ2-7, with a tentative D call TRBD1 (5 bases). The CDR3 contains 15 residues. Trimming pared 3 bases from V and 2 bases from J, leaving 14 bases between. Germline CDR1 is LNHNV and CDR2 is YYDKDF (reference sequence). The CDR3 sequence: CATSRDTGPAYEQYF. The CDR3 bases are TGTGCCACCAGCAGGGACACGGGTCCCGCCTACGAGCAGTACTTC.